This TCR beta chain was retrieved from a study of CD8 T cells in ankylosing spondylitis. Germline V CDR1 and CDR2: SGHRS, YFSETQ. The CDR3 spans 14 residues. Trimming took off 4 bases at V and 1 base at J, with 11 bases between the two ends. In regard to this clonotype: Its antigen remains unknown.

Molecular-barcoded quantitative 5'-RACE produced these TCR beta libraries. MiXCR, applied by TCRdb to the 5' RACE reads, yields one record per CDR3 protein. Among 650,000 to 800,000 distinct CDR3 sequences listed, roughly 19% were seen once. Notes on the study in general: From matched ankylosing spondylitis synovial fluid, disease-linked clones were reportedly recovered at significantly enriched levels. There was a TCR beta motif, made of several highly homologous variants, that appeared characteristic of ankylosing spondylitis blood.

This receptor was obtained from a male donor with ankylosing spondylitis. Sequencing was carried out using blood, either unsorted or a sorted T cell fraction (not recorded which). The chain carries TRBV5-1 and TRBJ1-1, with TRBD1 as a possible D gene (6 bases). CDR3 protein: CASSAGHKNTEAFF. CDR3 bases: TGCGCCAGCAGCGCGGGACACAAGAACACTGAAGCTTTCTTT.